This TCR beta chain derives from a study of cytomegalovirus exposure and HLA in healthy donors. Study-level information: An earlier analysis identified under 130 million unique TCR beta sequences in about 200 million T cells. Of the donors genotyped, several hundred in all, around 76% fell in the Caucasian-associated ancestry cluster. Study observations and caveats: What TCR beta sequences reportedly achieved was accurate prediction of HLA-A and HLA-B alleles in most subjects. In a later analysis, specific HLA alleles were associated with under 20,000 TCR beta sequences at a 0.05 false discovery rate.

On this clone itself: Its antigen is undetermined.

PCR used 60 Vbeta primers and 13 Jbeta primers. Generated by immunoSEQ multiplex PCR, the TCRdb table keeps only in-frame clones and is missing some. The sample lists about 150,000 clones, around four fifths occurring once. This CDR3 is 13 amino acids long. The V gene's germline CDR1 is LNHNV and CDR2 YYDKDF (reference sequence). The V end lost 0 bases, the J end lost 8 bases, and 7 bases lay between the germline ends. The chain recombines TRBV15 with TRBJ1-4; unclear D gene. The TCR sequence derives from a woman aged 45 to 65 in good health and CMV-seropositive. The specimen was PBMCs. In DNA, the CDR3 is TGTGCCACCAGCAGAGATACGGGGGAAAAACTGTTTTTT. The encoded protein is CATSRDTGEKLFF.